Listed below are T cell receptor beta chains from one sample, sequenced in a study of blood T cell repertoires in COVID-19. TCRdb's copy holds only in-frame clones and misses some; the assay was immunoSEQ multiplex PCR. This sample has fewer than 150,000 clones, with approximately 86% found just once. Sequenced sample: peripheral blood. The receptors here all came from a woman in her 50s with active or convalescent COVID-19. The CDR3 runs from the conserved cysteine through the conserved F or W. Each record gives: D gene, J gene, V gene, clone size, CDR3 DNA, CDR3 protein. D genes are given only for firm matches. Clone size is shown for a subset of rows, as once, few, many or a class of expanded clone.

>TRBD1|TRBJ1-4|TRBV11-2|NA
TGTGCCAGCAGCCCGACAGGGAGCCTCGGAAAACTGTTTTTT
CASSPTGSLGKLFF
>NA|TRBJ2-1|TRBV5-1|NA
TGCGCCAGCAGCTCCCCGGGAAACTACAATGAGCAGTTCTTC
CASSSPGNYNEQFF
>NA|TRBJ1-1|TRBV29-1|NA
TGCAGCGTTGAATACAGGGCCCAAGCTTTCTTT
CSVEYRAQAFF
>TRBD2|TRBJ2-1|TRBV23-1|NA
TGCGCCAGCAGTCAATTTGGCGCTAGCGGGAGGATGAATGAGCAGTTCTTC
CASSQFGASGRMNEQFF
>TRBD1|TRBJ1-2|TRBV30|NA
TGTGCCTGGAGTGTAACAGGGGGCTGGGGCTACACCTTC
CAWSVTGGWGYTF
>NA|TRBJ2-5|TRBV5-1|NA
TGCGCCAGCAGCTGGTTCCTTAGCACCCAAGAGACCCAGTACTTC
CASSWFLSTQETQYF
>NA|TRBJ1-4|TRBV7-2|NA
TGTGCCAGCAGCTCGACCGGGATCCTATCTAGACTGTTTTTT
CASSSTGILSRLFF
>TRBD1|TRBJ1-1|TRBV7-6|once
TGTGCCAGCAGCTTGGGGACAGGTCCCTTCACTGAAGCTTTCTTT
CASSLGTGPFTEAFF
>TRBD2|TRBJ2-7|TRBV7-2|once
TGTGCCAGCAGCTTATCTCTAGCGGGAGGATCGTCCTACGAGCAGTACTTC
CASSLSLAGGSSYEQYF
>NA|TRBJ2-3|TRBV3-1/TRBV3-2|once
TGTGCCAGCAGCCGCGACTTGACCGTCACAGATACGCAGTATTTT
CASSRDLTVTDTQYF
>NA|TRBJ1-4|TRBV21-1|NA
TGTGCCAGCAGCAAATCGGGTTATTGCGGGAAGGGTGAAAAACTGTTTTTT
CASSKSGYCGKGEKLFF
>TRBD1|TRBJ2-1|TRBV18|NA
TGTGCCAGCTCACCCTCAGGGGGCGCGAACTCCTACAATGAGCAGTTCTTC
CASSPSGGANSYNEQFF
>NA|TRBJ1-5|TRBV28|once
TGTGCCAGCAGCTCCAGGGGCCGGGCCCAGCATTTT
CASSSRGRAQHF
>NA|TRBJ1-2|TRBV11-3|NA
TGTGCCAGCAGCGCGGGCTACTATGGCTACACCTTC
CASSAGYYGYTF
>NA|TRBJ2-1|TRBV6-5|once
TGTGCCAGCAGCTCCCCCACCCAAGGGGATGAGCAGTTCTTC
CASSSPTQGDEQFF
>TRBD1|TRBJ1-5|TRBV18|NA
TGTGCCAGCTCACCTTTTGGGGGACAGGGCCTTGGGCAGCCCCAGCATTTT
CASSPFGGQGLGQPQHF